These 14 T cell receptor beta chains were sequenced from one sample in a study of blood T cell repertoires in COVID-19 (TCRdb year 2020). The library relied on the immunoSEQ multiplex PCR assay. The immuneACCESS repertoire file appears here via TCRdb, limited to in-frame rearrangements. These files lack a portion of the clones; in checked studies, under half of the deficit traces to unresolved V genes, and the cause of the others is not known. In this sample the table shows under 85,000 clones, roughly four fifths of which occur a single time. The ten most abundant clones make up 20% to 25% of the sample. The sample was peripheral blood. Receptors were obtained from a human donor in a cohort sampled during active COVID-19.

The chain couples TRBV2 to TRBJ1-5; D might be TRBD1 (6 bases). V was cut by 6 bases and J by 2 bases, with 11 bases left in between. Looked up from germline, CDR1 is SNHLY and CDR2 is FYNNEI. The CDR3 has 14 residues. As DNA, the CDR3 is TGTGCCAGCAGAGGGGGATCGGGCAATCAGCCCCAGCATTTT. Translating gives CASRGGSGNQPQHF.

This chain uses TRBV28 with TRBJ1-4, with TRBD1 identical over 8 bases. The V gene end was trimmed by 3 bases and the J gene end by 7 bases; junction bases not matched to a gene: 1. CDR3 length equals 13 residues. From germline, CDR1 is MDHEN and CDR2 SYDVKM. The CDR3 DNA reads TGTGCCAGCAGTTTCAGGGGGCGTGAAAAACTGTTTTTT. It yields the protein CASSFRGREKLFF.

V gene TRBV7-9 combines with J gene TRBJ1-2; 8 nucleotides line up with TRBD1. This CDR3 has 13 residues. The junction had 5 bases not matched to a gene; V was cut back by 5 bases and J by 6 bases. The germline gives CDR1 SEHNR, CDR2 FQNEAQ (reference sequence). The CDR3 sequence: CASSQTGVNGYTF. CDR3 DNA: TGTGCCAGCAGCCAGACAGGGGTAAATGGCTACACCTTC.

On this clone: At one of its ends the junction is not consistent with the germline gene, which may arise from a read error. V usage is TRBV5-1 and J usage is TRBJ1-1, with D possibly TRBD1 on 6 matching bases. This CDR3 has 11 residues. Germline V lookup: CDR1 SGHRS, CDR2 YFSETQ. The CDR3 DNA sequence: TGCGCCAGCAGCTTGAACAGGGTCTCTATCTTT. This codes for CASSLNRVSIF.

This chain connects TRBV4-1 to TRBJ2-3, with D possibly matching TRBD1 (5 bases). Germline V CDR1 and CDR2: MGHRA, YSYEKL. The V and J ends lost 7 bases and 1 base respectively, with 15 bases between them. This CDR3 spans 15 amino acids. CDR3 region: CASTRNPQGTDTQYF. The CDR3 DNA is TGCGCCAGCACCCGCAACCCACAGGGCACAGATACGCAGTATTTT.

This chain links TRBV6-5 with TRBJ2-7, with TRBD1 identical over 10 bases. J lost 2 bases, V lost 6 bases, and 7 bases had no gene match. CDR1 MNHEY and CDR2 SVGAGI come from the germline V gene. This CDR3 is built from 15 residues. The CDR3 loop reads CASSASGTGAYEQYF. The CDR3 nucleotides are TGTGCCAGCAGCGCCTCCGGGACAGGGGCCTACGAGCAGTACTTC.

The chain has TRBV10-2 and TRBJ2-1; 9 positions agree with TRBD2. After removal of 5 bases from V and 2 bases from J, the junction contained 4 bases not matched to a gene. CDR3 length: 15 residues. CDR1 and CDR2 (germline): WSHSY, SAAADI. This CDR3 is CASSPSSGAYNEQFF. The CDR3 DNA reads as TGCGCCAGCAGTCCCTCTAGCGGGGCCTACAATGAGCAGTTCTTC.

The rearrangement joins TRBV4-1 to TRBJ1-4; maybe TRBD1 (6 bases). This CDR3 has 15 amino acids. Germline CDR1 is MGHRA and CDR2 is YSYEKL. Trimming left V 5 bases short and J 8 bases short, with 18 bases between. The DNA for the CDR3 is TGCGCCAGCAGCTACCAGGGGCGAGGGGAGGAAAAACTGTTTTTT. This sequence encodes CASSYQGRGEEKLFF.

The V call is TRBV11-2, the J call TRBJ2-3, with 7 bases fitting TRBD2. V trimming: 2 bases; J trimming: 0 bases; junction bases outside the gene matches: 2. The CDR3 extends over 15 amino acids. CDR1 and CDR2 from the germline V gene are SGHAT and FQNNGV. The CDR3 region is CASSLRGVSTDTQYF. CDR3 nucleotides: TGTGCCAGCAGCTTACGGGGGGTTAGCACAGATACGCAGTATTTT.

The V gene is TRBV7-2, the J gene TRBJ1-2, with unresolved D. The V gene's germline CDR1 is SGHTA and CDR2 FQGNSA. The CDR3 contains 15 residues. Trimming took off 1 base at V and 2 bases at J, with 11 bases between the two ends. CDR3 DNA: TGTGCCAGCAGCTTAGGTCCTACGCGAAACTATGGCTACACCTTC. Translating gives CASSLGPTRNYGYTF.

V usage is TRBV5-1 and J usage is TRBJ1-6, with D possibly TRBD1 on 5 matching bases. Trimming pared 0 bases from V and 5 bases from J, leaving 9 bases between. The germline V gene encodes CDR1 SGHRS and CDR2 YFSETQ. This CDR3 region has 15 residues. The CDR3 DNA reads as TGCGCCAGCAGCTTGGAGGGGATGGATAATTCACCCCTCCACTTT. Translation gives CASSLEGMDNSPLHF.

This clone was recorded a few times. CDR3 DNA: TGTGCCAGCAGTTTAGGGACAGGGGACTCGTACTTC. It yields the protein CASSLGTGDSYF. The chain carries TRBV12-3 or TRBV12-4 and TRBJ2-7; 9 nucleotides line up with TRBD1. V lost 1 base, J lost 12 bases, and 4 bases stayed unmatched. The CDR3 has 12 amino acids.

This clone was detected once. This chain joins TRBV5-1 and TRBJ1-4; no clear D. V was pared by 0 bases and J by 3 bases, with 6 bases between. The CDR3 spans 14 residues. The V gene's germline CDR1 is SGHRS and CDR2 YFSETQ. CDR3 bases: TGCGCCAGCAGCTTGGGGTCGGCTAATGAAAAACTGTTTTTT. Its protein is CASSLGSANEKLFF.

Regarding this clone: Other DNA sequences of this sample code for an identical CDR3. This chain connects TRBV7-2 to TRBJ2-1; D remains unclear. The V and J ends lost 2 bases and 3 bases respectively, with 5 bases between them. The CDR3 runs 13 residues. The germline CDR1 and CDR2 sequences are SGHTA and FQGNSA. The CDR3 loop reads CASSLSSYNEQFF. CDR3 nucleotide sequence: TGTGCCAGCAGCTTATCCAGCTACAATGAGCAGTTCTTC.